A single sample is the source of the 11 T cell receptor beta chains below, sequenced in a study of neoadjuvant anti-PD-1 for oral cavity cancer. Documented time point: after neoadjuvant nivolumab, at surgical resection. Only in-frame clones appear in the TCRdb table, and some are missing; sequencing was by immunoSEQ multiplex PCR. The sample has tens of thousands of clones; 40% to 50% are singletons. This specimen consisted of tumor tissue, obtained after nivolumab (anti-PD-1) treatment. These receptors were obtained from a person between 35 and 79 years old with oral cavity squamous cell carcinoma.

This clone was seen more than once but under ten times. The chain recombines TRBV6-6 with TRBJ1-6; the D is unclear. This CDR3 is 14 amino acids long. Germline V lookup: CDR1 MNHNY, CDR2 SVGAGI (reference sequence). The V and J ends lost 7 bases and 6 bases respectively, with 13 bases between them. CDR3 in DNA: TGTGCCAGCAAGATGACACAGCTTAATTCACCCCTCCACTTT. Residues: CASKMTQLNSPLHF.

The chain carries TRBV19 and TRBJ2-3, with D maybe TRBD2 (5 bases). Trimming took off 10 bases at V and 2 bases at J, with 19 bases between the two ends. The CDR3 length is 15 residues. From germline, CDR1 is LNHDA and CDR2 SQIVND (reference sequence). The CDR3 sequence: CATCRDGAYTDTQYF. The CDR3 DNA follows: TGTGCCACCTGCCGGGATGGAGCCTACACAGATACGCAGTATTTT.

This chain links TRBV7-2 with TRBJ2-7; 7 positions agree with TRBD1. Germline V CDR1 and CDR2: SGHTA, FQGNSA. This CDR3 spans 13 amino acids. Trimming cost V 5 bases and J 7 bases; bases outside gene matches: 8. Here the CDR3 DNA reads TGTGCCAGCAGCCTGGGACAGCACAAGGAGCAGTACTTC. Protein product: CASSLGQHKEQYF.

J is TRBJ2-7 and V is TRBV7-2; the D call may be TRBD1 or TRBD2 (6 bases each). Trimming removed 3 bases from V and 2 bases from J, with 14 bases in between. CDR1 SGHTA and CDR2 FQGNSA come from the germline V gene. The CDR3 length is 15 residues. Written as DNA, the CDR3 is TGTGCCAGCAGCTTCGGGGGTCAGGGGACCTACGAGCAGTACTTC. The encoded protein is CASSFGGQGTYEQYF.

V is TRBV19 and J is TRBJ1-1; no definite D call. Germline V CDR1 and CDR2: LNHDA, SQIVND (reference sequence). This CDR3 region has 13 residues. Trimming cost V 7 bases and J 6 bases, with 15 bases left between them. CDR3 coding DNA: TGTGCCAGTATCACGAACCGGGCCTCTGAAGCTTTCTTT. It codes for CASITNRASEAFF.

This clone was seen more than once but under ten times. The V call is TRBV5-1, the J call TRBJ2-2, with D maybe TRBD2 (6 bases). CDR1 and CDR2 from the germline V gene are SGHRS and YFSETQ. The CDR3 covers 15 residues. The V and J ends lost 2 bases and 4 bases respectively, with 12 bases between them. The CDR3 nucleotides are TGCGCCAGCAGCTTAATAGCGGCGGGCACCGGGGAGCTGTTTTTT. As protein: CASSLIAAGTGELFF.

This clone is medium-sized (0.01 to 0.1%) within its sample. J is TRBJ2-5 and V is TRBV7-8; D not certain. The germline gives CDR1 SGHVS, CDR2 FQNEAQ. This CDR3 has 12 amino acids. Trimming shortened V by 1 base and J by 5 bases, and 5 bases separated the two germline ends. This chain's CDR3 is CASSLVLETQYF. Written as DNA, the CDR3 is TGTGCCAGCAGCTTAGTTCTGGAGACCCAGTACTTC.

This rearrangement joins TRBV7-2 to TRBJ1-2, with D maybe TRBD1 (5 bases). There are 15 residues in the CDR3. Per the germline V gene, CDR1 is SGHTA and CDR2 is FQGNSA. Between the trimmed V and J ends, which lost 5 bases and 7 bases, there was a span of 20 bases. CDR3 sequence reads: CASSPMAGRSGGYTF. For the CDR3, the DNA is TGTGCCAGCAGCCCCATGGCAGGGAGAAGCGGTGGCTACACCTTC.

This clone has ten or more counts. This chain uses TRBV6-5 with TRBJ2-7; 8 bases fit TRBD1. This CDR3 spans 14 amino acids. In germline, CDR1 is MNHEY, CDR2 SVGAGI. Germline trimming cut 3 bases from V and 3 bases from J; bases unmatched to any gene: 4. The CDR3: CASSYTTGGYEQYF. The CDR3 DNA reads as TGTGCCAGCAGTTATACCACAGGGGGCTACGAGCAGTACTTC.

The chain links TRBV5-1 to TRBJ1-4; the match to TRBD1 covers 10 bases. From germline, CDR1 is SGHRS and CDR2 YFSETQ. After removal of 3 bases from V and 5 bases from J, the junction contained 1 base not matched to a gene. This CDR3 has 14 amino acids. CDR3 region: CASSSDRGNEKLFF. The CDR3 DNA is TGCGCCAGCAGCTCGGACAGGGGGAATGAAAAACTGTTTTTT.

This clone is medium-sized (0.01 to 0.1%). The V call is TRBV6-4, the J call TRBJ2-3; D not certain. CDR1 is MRHNA, CDR2 SNTAGT, per germline. The V end lost 4 bases, the J end lost 9 bases, and 8 bases lay between the germline ends. The CDR3 is 11 amino acids. This CDR3 reads CASSGGGTQYF. CDR3 DNA: TGTGCCAGCAGTGGGGGTGGAACGCAGTATTTT.